This record concerns one T cell receptor beta chain sequence. The target antigen is unknown. An end of the junction does not agree with germline; a read error may underlie this. PCR primers comprised 60 Vbeta and 13 Jbeta primers. Profiled with immunoSEQ multiplex PCR; TCRdb holds only in-frame clones, not every one. Seen in this sample are around 140,000 clones; the ten most common clones hold about 1.6%. These data come from a study of cytomegalovirus exposure and HLA in healthy donors. Per germline, CDR1 LNHDA and CDR2 SQIVND (reference sequence). The CDR3 loop spans 13 amino acids. Study findings and constraints: The investigators catalogued 164 TCR beta chains as cytomegalovirus-associated. Many donors carried some public TCRs, although rarity characterized most TCR sequences.

The sequenced sample was PBMCs. The sequence was obtained from a woman in her fifties or sixties in good health and CMV-seronegative. This rearrangement joins TRBV19 to TRBJ1-5, with 10 bases fitting TRBD1. The CDR3 coding sequence is TGTGCCAGTAGTTACGGTGGGACAGGGGACGCTAATTTT. Its protein is CASSYGGTGDANF.